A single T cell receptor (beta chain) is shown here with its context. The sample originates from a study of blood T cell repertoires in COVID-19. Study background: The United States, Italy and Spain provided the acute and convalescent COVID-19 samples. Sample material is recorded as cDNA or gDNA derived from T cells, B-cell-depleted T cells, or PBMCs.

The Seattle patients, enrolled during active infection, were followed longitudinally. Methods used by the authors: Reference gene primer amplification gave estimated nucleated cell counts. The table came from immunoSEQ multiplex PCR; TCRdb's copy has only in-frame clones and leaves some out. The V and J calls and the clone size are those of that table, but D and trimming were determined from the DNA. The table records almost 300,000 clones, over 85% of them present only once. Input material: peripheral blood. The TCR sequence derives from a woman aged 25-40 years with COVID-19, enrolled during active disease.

The CDR3 sequence: CASTSGASGGANEQFF. The CDR3 nucleotides read TGTGCCAGCACCTCAGGCGCCAGCGGGGGGGCGAATGAGCAGTTCTTC. The genes are TRBV27 and TRBJ2-1, with TRBD2 identical over 10 bases. The CDR3 has 16 residues. V shed 7 bases, J shed 7 bases, and the junction held 13 bases outside the gene matches. In germline, CDR1 is MNHEY, CDR2 SMNVEV (reference sequence).